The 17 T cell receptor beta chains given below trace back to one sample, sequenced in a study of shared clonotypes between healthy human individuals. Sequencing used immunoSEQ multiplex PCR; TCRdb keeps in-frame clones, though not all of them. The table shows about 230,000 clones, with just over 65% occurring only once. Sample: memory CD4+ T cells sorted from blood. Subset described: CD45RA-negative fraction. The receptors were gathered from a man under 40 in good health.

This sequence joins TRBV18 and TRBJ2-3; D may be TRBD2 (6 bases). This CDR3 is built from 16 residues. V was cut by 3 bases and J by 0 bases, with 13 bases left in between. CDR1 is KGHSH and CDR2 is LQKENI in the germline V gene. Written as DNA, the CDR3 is TGTGCCAGCTCACCCTCCCTAGCGACTAGCACAGATACGCAGTATTTT. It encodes CASSPSLATSTDTQYF. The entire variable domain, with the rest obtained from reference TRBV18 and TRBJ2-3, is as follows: NAGVMQNPRHLVRRRGQEARLRCSPMKGHSHVYWYRQLPEEGLKFMVYLQKENIIDESGMPKERFSAEFPKEGPSILRIQQVVRGDSAAYFCASSPSLATSTDTQYFGPGTRLTVL.

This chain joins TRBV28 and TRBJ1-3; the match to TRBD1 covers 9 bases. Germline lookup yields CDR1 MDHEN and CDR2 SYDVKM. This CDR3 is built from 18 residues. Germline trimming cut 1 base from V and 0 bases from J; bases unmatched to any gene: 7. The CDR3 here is CASSLSTGGYPSGNTIYF. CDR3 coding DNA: TGTGCCAGCAGTTTATCCACAGGGGGCTATCCCTCTGGAAACACCATATATTTT.

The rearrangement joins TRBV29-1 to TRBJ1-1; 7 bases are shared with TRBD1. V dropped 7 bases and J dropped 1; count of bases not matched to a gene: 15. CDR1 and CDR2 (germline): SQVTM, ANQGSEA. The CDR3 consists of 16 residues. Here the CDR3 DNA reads TGCAGCGCCAAACGAGGGACAGTTAAGGGGAACACTGAAGCTTTCTTT. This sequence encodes CSAKRGTVKGNTEAFF. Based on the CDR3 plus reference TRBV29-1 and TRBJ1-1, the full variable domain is SAVISQKPSRDICQRGTSLTIQCQVDSQVTMMFWYRQQPGQSLTLIATANQGSEATYESGFVIDKFPISRPNLTFSTLTVSNMSPEDSSIYLCSAKRGTVKGNTEAFFGQGTRLTVV.

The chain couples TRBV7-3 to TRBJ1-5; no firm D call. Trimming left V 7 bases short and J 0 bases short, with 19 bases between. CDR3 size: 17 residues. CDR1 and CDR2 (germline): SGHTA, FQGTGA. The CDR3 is CASKLTGRPYSNQPQHF. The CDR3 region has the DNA TGTGCCAGCAAGCTTACGGGGAGGCCTTATAGCAATCAGCCCCAGCATTTT.

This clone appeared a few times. The CDR3 region has the DNA TGCGCCAGCAGCCAACAGCGGGGGGACGATGAGCAGTTCTTC. It encodes CASSQQRGDDEQFF. The V call is TRBV4-1, the J call TRBJ2-1; 9 positions agree with TRBD2. CDR3 length: 14 amino acids. Germline V gives CDR1 MGHRA, CDR2 YSYEKL. V dropped 2 bases and J dropped 8; count of bases not matched to a gene: 4.

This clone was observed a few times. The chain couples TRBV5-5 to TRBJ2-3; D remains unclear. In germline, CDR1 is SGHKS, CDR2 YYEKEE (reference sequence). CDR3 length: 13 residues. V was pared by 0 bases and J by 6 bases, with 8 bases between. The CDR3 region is CASSLAWGDTQYF. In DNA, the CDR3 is TGTGCCAGCAGCTTGGCATGGGGTGATACGCAGTATTTT.

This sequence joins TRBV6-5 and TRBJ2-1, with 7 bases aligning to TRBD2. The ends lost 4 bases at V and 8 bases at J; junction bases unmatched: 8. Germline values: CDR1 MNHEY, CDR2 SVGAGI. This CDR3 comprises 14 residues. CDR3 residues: CASSSREFGHEQFF. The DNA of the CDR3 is TGTGCCAGCAGTTCGCGGGAGTTCGGTCATGAGCAGTTCTTC.

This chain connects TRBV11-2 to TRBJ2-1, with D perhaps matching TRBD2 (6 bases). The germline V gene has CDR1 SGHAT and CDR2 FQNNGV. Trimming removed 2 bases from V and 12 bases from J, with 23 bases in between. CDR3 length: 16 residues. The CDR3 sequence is CASSLLIAMGGSGQFF. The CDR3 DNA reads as TGTGCCAGCAGCTTACTAATAGCGATGGGGGGTAGTGGGCAGTTCTTC. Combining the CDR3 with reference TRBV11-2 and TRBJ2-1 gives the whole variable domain EAGVAQSPRYKIIEKRQSVAFWCNPISGHATLYWYQQILGQGPKLLIQFQNNGVVDDSQLPKDRFSAERLKGVDSTLKIQPAKLEDSAVYLCASSLLIAMGGSGQFFGPGTRLTVL.

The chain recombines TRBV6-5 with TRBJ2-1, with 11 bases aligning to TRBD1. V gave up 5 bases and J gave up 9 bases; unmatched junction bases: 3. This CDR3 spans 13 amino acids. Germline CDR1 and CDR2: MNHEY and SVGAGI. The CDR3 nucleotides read TGTGCCAGCAGTCGGGACAGGGGGATTGAGCAGTTCTTC. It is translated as CASSRDRGIEQFF.

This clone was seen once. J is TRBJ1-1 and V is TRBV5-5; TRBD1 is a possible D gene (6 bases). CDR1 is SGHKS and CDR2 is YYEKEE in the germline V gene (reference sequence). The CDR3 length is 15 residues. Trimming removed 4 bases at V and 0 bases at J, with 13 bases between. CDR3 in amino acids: CASSLSGTLNTEAFF. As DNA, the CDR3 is TGTGCCAGCAGCCTGAGTGGGACATTGAACACTGAAGCTTTCTTT. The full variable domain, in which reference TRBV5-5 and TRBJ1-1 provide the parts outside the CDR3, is DAGVTQSPTHLIKTRGQQVTLRCSPISGHKSVSWYQQVLGQGPQFIFQYYEKEERGRGNFPDRFSARQFPNYSSELNVNALLLGDSALYLCASSLSGTLNTEAFFGQGTRLTVV.

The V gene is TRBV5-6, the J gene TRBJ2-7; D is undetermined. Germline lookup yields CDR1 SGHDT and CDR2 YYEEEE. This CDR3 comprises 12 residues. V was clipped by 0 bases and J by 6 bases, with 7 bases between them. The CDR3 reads CASSLDFSEQYF. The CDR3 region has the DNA TGTGCCAGCAGCTTGGACTTCAGCGAGCAGTACTTC.

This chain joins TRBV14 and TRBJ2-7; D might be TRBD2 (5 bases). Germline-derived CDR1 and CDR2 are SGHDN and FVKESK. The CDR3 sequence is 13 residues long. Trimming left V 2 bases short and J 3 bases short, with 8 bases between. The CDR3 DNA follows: TGTGCCAGCAGCCAAAACGGGGACTACGAGCAGTACTTC. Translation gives CASSQNGDYEQYF.

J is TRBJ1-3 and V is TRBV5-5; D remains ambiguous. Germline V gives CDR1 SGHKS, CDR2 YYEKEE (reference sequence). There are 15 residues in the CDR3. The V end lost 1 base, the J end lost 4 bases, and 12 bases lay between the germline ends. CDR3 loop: CASSLNFKVGNTIYF. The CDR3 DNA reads TGTGCCAGCAGCTTGAACTTCAAGGTGGGAAACACCATATATTTT.

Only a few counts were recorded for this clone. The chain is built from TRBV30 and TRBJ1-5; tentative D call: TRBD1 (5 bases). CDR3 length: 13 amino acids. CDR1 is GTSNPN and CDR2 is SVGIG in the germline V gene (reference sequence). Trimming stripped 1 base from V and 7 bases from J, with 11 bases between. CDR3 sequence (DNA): TGTGCCTGGAGTGCGGGGCCCGGGCAGCCCCAGCATTTT. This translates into CAWSAGPGQPQHF.

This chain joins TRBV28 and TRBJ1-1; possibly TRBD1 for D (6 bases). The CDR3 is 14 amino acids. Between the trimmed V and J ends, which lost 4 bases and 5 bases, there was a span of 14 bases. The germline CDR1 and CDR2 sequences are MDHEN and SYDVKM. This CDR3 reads CASSSHRDVTEAFF. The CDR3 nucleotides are TGTGCCAGCAGTTCGCACAGGGATGTGACTGAAGCTTTCTTT.

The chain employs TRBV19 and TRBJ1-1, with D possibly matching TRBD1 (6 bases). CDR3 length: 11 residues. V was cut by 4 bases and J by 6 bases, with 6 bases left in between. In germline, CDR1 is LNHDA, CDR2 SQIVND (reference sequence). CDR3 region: CASSRQAEAFF. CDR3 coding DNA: TGTGCCAGTAGTAGACAGGCTGAAGCTTTCTTT.

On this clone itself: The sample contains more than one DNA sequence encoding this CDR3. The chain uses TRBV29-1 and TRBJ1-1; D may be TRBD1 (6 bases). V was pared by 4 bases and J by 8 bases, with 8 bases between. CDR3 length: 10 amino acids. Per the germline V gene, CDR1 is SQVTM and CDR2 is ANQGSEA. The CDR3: CSVGTVEAFF. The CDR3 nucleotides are TGCAGCGTTGGGACAGTCGAAGCTTTCTTT.